These 31 T cell receptor beta chains came from one sample sequenced in a study of cytomegalovirus exposure and HLA in healthy donors (TCRdb year 2017). The library was obtained by the immunoSEQ multiplex PCR assay. The multiplex PCR relied on a mix of 60 forward primers for TCR Vbeta segments and 13 reverse primers for TCR Jbeta segments. TCRdb stores this immuneACCESS table with in-frame sequences only. Part of the clones is absent; in the studies checked, under half of the shortfall reflects unresolved V genes, and no reason is known for the rest. The sample table holds under 150,000 clones, of which 82% were seen once. The ten largest clones add up to around 2.5% of the sample. The sequencing input was PBMCs. The receptors here all came from a male donor in good health and CMV-seronegative.

This clone showed up just a few times. The chain combines TRBV7-9 with TRBJ2-1, with 7 bases lining up with TRBD2. This CDR3 has 16 amino acids. In germline, CDR1 is SEHNR, CDR2 FQNEAQ (reference sequence). The V segment lost 3 bases and the J segment 8 bases; nucleotides outside the gene matches: 13. This CDR3 is CASSFVRDYRADEQFF. In nucleotides, the CDR3 is TGTGCCAGCAGCTTCGTCCGGGACTATCGAGCCGATGAGCAGTTCTTC. Drawing the rest from reference TRBV7-9 and TRBJ2-1, the complete variable domain is DTGVSQNPRHKITKRGQNVTFRCDPISEHNRLYWYRQTLGQGPEFLTYFQNEAQLEKSRLLSDRFSAERPKGSFSTLEIQRTEQGDSAMYLCASSFVRDYRADEQFFGPGTRLTVL.

This clone was picked up one time. The chain has TRBV7-3 and TRBJ2-6; the D is unclear. Per the germline V gene, CDR1 is SGHTA and CDR2 is FQGTGA. The V end lost 4 bases, the J end lost 3 bases, and 7 bases lay between the germline ends. The CDR3 has 14 amino acids. The DNA of the CDR3 is TGTGCCAGCAGCTCTGGCCTTGGGGCCAACGTCCTGACTTTC. It codes for CASSSGLGANVLTF.

The V gene is TRBV10-2, the J gene TRBJ1-3; 7 bases are a match to TRBD1. This CDR3 spans 15 amino acids. Per the germline V gene, CDR1 is WSHSY and CDR2 is SAAADI. The J segment lost 8 bases and the V segment lost 5 bases, leaving 12 bases of the junction unmatched. The CDR3 DNA reads TGCGCCAGCAGTCTTACACGGACAGGAATATACACCATATATTTT. It codes for CASSLTRTGIYTIYF.

The chain couples TRBV19 to TRBJ2-1, with 7 bases lining up with TRBD2. The CDR3 has 17 residues. With 6 bases clipped from V and 7 bases from J, the junction kept 18 bases outside the gene matches. The V gene's germline CDR1 is LNHDA and CDR2 SQIVND (reference sequence). This CDR3 is CASRYPPGGSRGNEQFF. The CDR3 DNA reads TGTGCCAGTAGATACCCCCCCGGCGGGAGTCGTGGAAATGAGCAGTTCTTC.

The chain combines TRBV20-1 with TRBJ1-1; 7 bases agree with TRBD1. The length of the CDR3 is 11 residues. V shed 1 base, J shed 11 bases, and the junction held 4 bases outside the gene matches. Germline values: CDR1 DFQATT, CDR2 SNEGSKA (reference sequence). CDR3 amino acids: CSARGSRGAFF. The CDR3 DNA is TGCAGTGCTAGAGGATCCAGGGGGGCTTTCTTT.

The rearrangement links TRBV7-8 to TRBJ1-2, with TRBD1 matching over 8 bases. V trimming: 1 base; J trimming: 4 bases; junction bases outside the gene matches: 2. Germline V gene data show CDR1 as SGHVS and CDR2 as FQNEAQ. This CDR3 comprises 14 residues. The CDR3 loop is CASSLDRGAYGYTF. For the CDR3, the DNA is TGTGCCAGCAGCTTAGACAGGGGGGCCTATGGCTACACCTTC.

The chain recombines TRBV5-6 with TRBJ1-1, with D tentatively TRBD1 (5 bases). Germline V gene sequence: CDR1 SGHDT, CDR2 YYEEEE. The CDR3 runs to 12 residues. Trimming shortened V by 4 bases and J by 1 base, and 5 bases separated the two germline ends. This CDR3 is CASSGQNTEAFF. The DNA of the CDR3 is TGTGCCAGCAGCGGACAGAACACTGAAGCTTTCTTT.

The chain couples TRBV6-5 to TRBJ2-5; TRBD1 matches at 8 bases. This CDR3 is 14 amino acids long. Germline values: CDR1 MNHEY, CDR2 SVGAGI. V gave up 2 bases and J gave up 9 bases; unmatched junction bases: 8. CDR3 nucleotides: TGTGCCAGCAGTTACAGGGGGACAGGAGTGCCCCAGTACTTC. This encodes CASSYRGTGVPQYF.

This clone appeared a few times. The chain employs TRBV6-1 and TRBJ1-5, with 7 bases fitting TRBD1. CDR3 length: 15 amino acids. The J segment lost 8 bases and the V segment lost 7 bases, leaving 14 bases of the junction unmatched. CDR1 is MNHNS and CDR2 is SASEGT in the germline V gene. Here the CDR3 DNA reads TGTGCCAGCACTCGGGGGGGGACAGAAACCAAGCCCCAGCATTTT. Amino acids: CASTRGGTETKPQHF.

This clone was seen once. The V and J genes are TRBV13 and TRBJ2-1; D call uncertain. CDR3 length: 12 amino acids. Germline CDR1 reads PRHDT; CDR2 reads FYEKMQ (reference sequence). V lost 0 bases to trimming and J lost 12 bases, with 9 bases between them. The CDR3 protein is CASSLGRGPQFF. CDR3 DNA sequence: TGTGCCAGCAGCTTAGGCCGTGGCCCGCAGTTCTTC.

CDR3 region: CAITPGTGIYEQYF. CDR3 sequence (DNA): TGTGCCATCACCCCCGGGACAGGTATCTACGAGCAGTACTTC. The gene calls are TRBV10-3 and TRBJ2-7; 8 bases align to TRBD1. Per the germline V gene, CDR1 is ENHRY and CDR2 is SYGVKD. This CDR3 has 14 residues. V shed 7 bases and J 3 bases; nucleotides not matched to a gene: 8.

A note on this clone: A read error may produce the germline difference seen at one junction end. The rearrangement uses TRBV4-3 and TRBJ1-5; maybe TRBD1 (5 bases). Germline V gene data show CDR1 as LGHNA and CDR2 as YSLEER. CDR3 length equals 15 residues. This CDR3 reads CASSQDSVGREPQHF. The CDR3 DNA is TGCGCCAGCAGCCAAGATTCGGTGGGGCGGGAGCCTCAGCATTTT.

The chain has TRBV12-5 and TRBJ2-4; 8 positions agree with TRBD2. The germline V gene encodes CDR1 LGHNT and CDR2 FRNRAP. This CDR3 comprises 16 residues. Trimming removed 0 bases from V and 6 bases from J; junction bases left unmatched: 7. CDR3 coding DNA: TGTGCTAGTGGTTTGGTACTCAGGGCGGGAGGAAACATTCAGTACTTC. Protein: CASGLVLRAGGNIQYF.

The chain links TRBV30 to TRBJ1-5; D is unclear. The CDR3 contains 14 residues. The germline CDR1 and CDR2 sequences are GTSNPN and SVGIG (reference sequence). V was trimmed by 1 base and J by 0 bases, leaving 7 bases between them. CDR3 amino acids: CAWSGGNSNQPQHF. DNA of the CDR3: TGTGCCTGGAGTGGCGGAAATAGCAATCAGCCCCAGCATTTT.

The chain has TRBV27 and TRBJ1-1, with a tentative D call TRBD1 (5 bases). The germline V and J ends were trimmed by 4 bases and 3 bases, with 12 bases remaining between them. CDR1 and CDR2 (germline): MNHEY, SMNVEV (reference sequence). CDR3 length: 14 residues. DNA of the CDR3: TGTGCCAGCAGTTCCCAGGCAGGGTACACTGAAGCTTTCTTT. Amino acid sequence: CASSSQAGYTEAFF.

V is TRBV7-3 and J is TRBJ1-1, with a tentative D call TRBD1 (5 bases). In germline, CDR1 is SGHTA, CDR2 FQGTGA. The V end was cut by 5 bases, the J end by 5 bases, with 12 bases between. This CDR3 spans 13 amino acids. This CDR3 reads CASSPNPGTEAFF. The CDR3 bases are TGTGCCAGCAGCCCTAATCCAGGGACTGAAGCTTTCTTT.

This rearrangement joins TRBV4-3 to TRBJ2-3; D may be TRBD2 (5 bases). Deletions cut 0 bases from V and 3 bases from J, with 10 bases between. Germline CDR1 and CDR2: LGHNA and YSLEER. CDR3 size: 15 residues. The DNA of the CDR3 is TGCGCCAGCAGCCAAGAAACTAGAGATACAGATACGCAGTATTTT. Amino acid sequence: CASSQETRDTDTQYF.

The table lists this clone with a few counts. This sequence joins TRBV9 and TRBJ2-7, with 7 nucleotides matching TRBD1. V shed 5 bases, J shed 1 base, and the junction held 6 bases outside the gene matches. The CDR3 runs 14 residues. Germline V gene data show CDR1 as SGDLS and CDR2 as YYNGEE. The CDR3 sequence: CASSETGWSYEQYF. The DNA of the CDR3 is TGTGCCAGCAGTGAGACAGGGTGGTCCTACGAGCAGTACTTC. The whole variable domain, remainder taken from reference TRBV9 and TRBJ2-7, is DSGVTQTPKHLITATGQRVTLRCSPRSGDLSVYWYQQSLDQGLQFLIQYYNGEERAKGNILERFSAQQFPDLHSELNLSSLELGDSALYFCASSETGWSYEQYFGPGTRLTVT.

This sequence joins TRBV28 and TRBJ2-1; D gene ambiguous. Per the germline V gene, CDR1 is MDHEN and CDR2 is SYDVKM. The CDR3 is 14 amino acids. Between the trimmed V and J ends, which lost 2 bases and 3 bases, there was a span of 8 bases. CDR3 amino acids: CASSLTENYNEQFF. The DNA for the CDR3 is TGTGCCAGCAGTTTAACAGAGAACTACAATGAGCAGTTCTTC.

The chain couples TRBV5-6 to TRBJ2-1; D is undetermined. V dropped 0 bases and J dropped 7 bases, with 11 bases sitting between them. Germline V CDR1 and CDR2: SGHDT, YYEEEE. CDR3 length: 14 amino acids. The chain's CDR3 is CASSLGGFGNEQFF. The CDR3 DNA is TGTGCCAGCAGCTTGGGAGGTTTCGGAAATGAGCAGTTCTTC.

The DNA of the CDR3 is TGTGCCAGCCGTAGGGGTGGATACGAGCAGTACTTC. It is translated as CASRRGGYEQYF. The rearrangement uses TRBV6-5 and TRBJ2-5; tentative D call: TRBD1 (5 bases). The J call is doubtful: the DNA matches TRBJ2-7 better. Germline-derived CDR1 and CDR2 are MNHEY and SVGAGI. This CDR3 is built from 12 residues.

The J gene is TRBJ1-2, the V gene TRBV27; 8 bases align to TRBD1. V shed 6 bases and J 4 bases; nucleotides not matched to a gene: 7. CDR1 is MNHEY and CDR2 is SMNVEV in the germline V gene (reference sequence). The CDR3 covers 14 residues. The CDR3 DNA sequence: TGTGCCAGCAGGCGACAGGGGCAGGGCTATGGCTACACCTTC. It encodes CASRRQGQGYGYTF.

This clone was seen a handful of times. DNA of the CDR3: TGTGCCAGCAGTCTAGCCCGGGTCCACTACGAGCAGTACTTC. Translated: CASSLARVHYEQYF. The rearrangement joins TRBV27 to TRBJ2-7; possibly TRBD2 for D (5 bases). The CDR3 loop spans 14 amino acids. Germline loops: CDR1 MNHEY, CDR2 SMNVEV (reference sequence). V gave up 5 bases and J gave up 3 bases, with 14 bases separating them.

The rearrangement uses TRBV27 and TRBJ2-2, with D uncertain. There are 14 residues in the CDR3. CDR1 and CDR2 (germline): MNHEY, SMNVEV (reference sequence). V shed 7 bases and J shed 7 bases, with 16 bases lying between them. The CDR3 bases are TGTGCCAGCAAGTTTGGCGGTGGAAGCGGGGAGCTGTTTTTT. It translates to CASKFGGGSGELFF.

V gene TRBV10-3 combines with J gene TRBJ1-5, with 8 bases that match TRBD1. The germline gives CDR1 ENHRY, CDR2 SYGVKD. V lost 6 bases to trimming and J lost 6 bases; unmatched junction nucleotides: 4. The CDR3 spans 13 residues. CDR3 residues: CAISQGAGQPQHF. CDR3 sequence (DNA): TGTGCCATCAGCCAGGGGGCCGGTCAGCCCCAGCATTTT.

The chain recombines TRBV7-9 with TRBJ2-3; 9 nucleotides match TRBD1. Per the germline V gene, CDR1 is SEHNR and CDR2 is FQNEAQ (reference sequence). The V and J ends lost 1 base and 3 bases, in that order; junction bases with no gene match: 8. The CDR3 has 17 residues. The DNA for the CDR3 is TGTGCCAGCAGCTTAGGGTGGGGACAGGGTAGGACAGATACGCAGTATTTT. Protein sequence: CASSLGWGQGRTDTQYF.

This clone turned up a few times. The rearrangement joins TRBV9 to TRBJ2-3; TRBD2 is a possible D gene (6 bases). The germline CDR1 and CDR2 sequences are SGDLS and YYNGEE. V was pared by 3 bases and J by 2 bases, with 16 bases between. The CDR3 is made up of 16 amino acids. The DNA for the CDR3 is TGTGCCAGCAGCGGGAGAAGCGGGCCCTTCACAGATACGCAGTATTTT. Protein product: CASSGRSGPFTDTQYF.

The rearrangement links TRBV5-4 to TRBJ2-7; 8 bases agree with TRBD1. The CDR3 consists of 15 residues. With 4 bases clipped from V and 7 bases from J, the junction kept 13 bases outside the gene matches. Germline CDR1 reads SGHNT; CDR2 reads YYREEE (reference sequence). This CDR3 reads CASSNYFQGAREQYF. CDR3 coding DNA: TGTGCCAGCAGCAACTATTTCCAGGGGGCAAGAGAGCAGTACTTC.

The chain combines TRBV29-1 with TRBJ1-2, with D tentatively TRBD1 (5 bases). This CDR3 is 18 amino acids long. Germline CDR1 is SQVTM and CDR2 is ANQGSEA. V was cut by 3 bases and J by 0 bases, with 23 bases left in between. This CDR3 reads CSVDPGSARQPANYGYTF. As DNA, the CDR3 is TGCAGCGTTGACCCCGGCTCCGCTAGACAGCCGGCTAACTATGGCTACACCTTC.

This rearrangement joins TRBV28 to TRBJ2-5, with 10 bases that match TRBD2. The end of the DNA is better explained by TRBJ2-7, so the J call may be wrong. The CDR3 is made up of 14 amino acids. Germline V CDR1 and CDR2: MDHEN, SYDVKM. The CDR3 bases are TGTGCCAGCAAATGGGAACTAGCGGGGTACGAGCAGTACTTC. It yields the protein CASKWELAGYEQYF.

The V gene is TRBV10-1, the J gene TRBJ1-3, with TRBD1 matching 10 bases. The CDR3 spans 15 residues. With 8 bases clipped from V and 0 bases from J, the junction kept 4 bases outside the gene matches. Germline V CDR1 and CDR2: WNHNN, SYGVQD (reference sequence). The DNA of the CDR3 is TGCGCCAGCTCGGGACAGGGGAGCTCTGGAAACACCATATATTTT. As protein: CASSGQGSSGNTIYF.